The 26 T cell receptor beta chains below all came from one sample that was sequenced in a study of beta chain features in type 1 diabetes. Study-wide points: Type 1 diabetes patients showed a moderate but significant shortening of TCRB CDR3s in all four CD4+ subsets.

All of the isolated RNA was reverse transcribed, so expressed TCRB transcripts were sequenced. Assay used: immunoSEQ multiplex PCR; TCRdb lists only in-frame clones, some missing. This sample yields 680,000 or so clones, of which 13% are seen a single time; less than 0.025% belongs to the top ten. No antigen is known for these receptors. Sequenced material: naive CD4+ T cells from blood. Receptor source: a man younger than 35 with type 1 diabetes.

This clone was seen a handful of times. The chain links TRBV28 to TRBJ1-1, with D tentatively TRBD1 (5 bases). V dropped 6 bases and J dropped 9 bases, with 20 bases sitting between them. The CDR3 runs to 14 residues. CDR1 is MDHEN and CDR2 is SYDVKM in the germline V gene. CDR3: CASSRIQGVDQAFF. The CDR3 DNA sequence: TGTGCCAGCAGCCGAATTCAGGGTGTGGACCAAGCTTTCTTT.

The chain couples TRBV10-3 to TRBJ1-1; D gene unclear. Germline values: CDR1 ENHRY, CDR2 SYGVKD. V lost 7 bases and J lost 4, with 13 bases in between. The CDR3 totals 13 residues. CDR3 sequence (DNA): TGTGCCATCACTCAGGAGTTGGGCACTGAAGCTTTCTTT. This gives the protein CAITQELGTEAFF.

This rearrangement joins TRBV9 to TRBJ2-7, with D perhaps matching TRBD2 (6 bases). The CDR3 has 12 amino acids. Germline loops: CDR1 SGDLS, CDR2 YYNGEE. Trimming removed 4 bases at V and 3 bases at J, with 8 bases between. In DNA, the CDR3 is TGTGCCAGCAGCTGGGGAGGCTACGAGCAGTACTTC. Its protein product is CASSWGGYEQYF.

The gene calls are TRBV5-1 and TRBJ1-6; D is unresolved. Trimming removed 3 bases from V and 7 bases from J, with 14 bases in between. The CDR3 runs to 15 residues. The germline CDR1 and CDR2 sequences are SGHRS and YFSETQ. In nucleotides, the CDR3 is TGCGCCAGCAGCTCGTACACAGATGGGAATTCACCCCTCCACTTT. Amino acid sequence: CASSSYTDGNSPLHF.

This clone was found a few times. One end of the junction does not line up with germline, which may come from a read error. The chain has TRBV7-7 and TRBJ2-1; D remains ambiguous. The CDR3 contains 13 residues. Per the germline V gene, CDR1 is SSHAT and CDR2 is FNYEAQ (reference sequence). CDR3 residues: CASSLDARLEQFF. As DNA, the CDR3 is TGTGCTAGCAGCTTAGATGCCCGGTTGGAGCAGTTCTTC. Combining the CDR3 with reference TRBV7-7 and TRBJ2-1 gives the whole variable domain GAGVSQSPRYKVTKRGQDVTLRCDPISSHATLYWYQQALGQGPEFLTYFNYEAQPDKSGLPSDRFSAERPEGSISTLTIQRTEQRDSAMYRCASSLDARLEQFFGPGTRLTVL.

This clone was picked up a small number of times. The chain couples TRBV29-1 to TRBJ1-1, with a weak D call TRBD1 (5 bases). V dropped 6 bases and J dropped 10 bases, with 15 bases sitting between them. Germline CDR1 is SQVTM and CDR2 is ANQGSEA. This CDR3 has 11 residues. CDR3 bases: TGCAGCGTCGAGGGGATACGTGGAGCTTTCTTT. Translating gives CSVEGIRGAFF. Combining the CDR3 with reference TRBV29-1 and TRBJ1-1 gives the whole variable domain SAVISQKPSRDICQRGTSLTIQCQVDSQVTMMFWYRQQPGQSLTLIATANQGSEATYESGFVIDKFPISRPNLTFSTLTVSNMSPEDSSIYLCSVEGIRGAFFGQGTRLTVV.

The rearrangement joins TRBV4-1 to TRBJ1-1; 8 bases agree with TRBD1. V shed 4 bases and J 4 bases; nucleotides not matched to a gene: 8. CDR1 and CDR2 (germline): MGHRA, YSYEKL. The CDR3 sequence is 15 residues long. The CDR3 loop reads CASSPDWTGRTEAFF. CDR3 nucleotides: TGCGCCAGCAGCCCGGACTGGACAGGGCGCACTGAAGCTTTCTTT.

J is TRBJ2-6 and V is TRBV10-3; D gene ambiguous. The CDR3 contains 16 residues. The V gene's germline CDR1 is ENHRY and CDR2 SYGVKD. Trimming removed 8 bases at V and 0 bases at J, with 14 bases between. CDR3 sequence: CAIPREPSSGANVLTF. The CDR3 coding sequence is TGTGCCATCCCCCGTGAACCGAGCTCTGGGGCCAACGTCCTGACTTTC.

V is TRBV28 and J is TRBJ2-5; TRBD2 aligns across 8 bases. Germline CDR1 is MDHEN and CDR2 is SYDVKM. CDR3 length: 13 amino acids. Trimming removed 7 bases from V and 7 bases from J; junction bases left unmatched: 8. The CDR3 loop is CASTFGTRGTQYF. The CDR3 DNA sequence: TGTGCCAGCACCTTTGGGACTAGAGGGACCCAGTACTTC.

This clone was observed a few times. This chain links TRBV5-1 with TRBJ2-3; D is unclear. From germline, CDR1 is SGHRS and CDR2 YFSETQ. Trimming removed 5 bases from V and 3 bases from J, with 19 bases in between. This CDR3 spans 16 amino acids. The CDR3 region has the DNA TGCGCCAGCAGGTTTTTGGCCCCAGAGATAACAGATACGCAGTATTTT. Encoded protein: CASRFLAPEITDTQYF.

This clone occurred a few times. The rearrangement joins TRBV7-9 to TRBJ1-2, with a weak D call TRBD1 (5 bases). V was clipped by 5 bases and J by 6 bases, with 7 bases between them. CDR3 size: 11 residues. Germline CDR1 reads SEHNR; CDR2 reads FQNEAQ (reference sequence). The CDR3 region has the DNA TGTGCCAGCAGCCGGGGGGATGGCTACACCTTC. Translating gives CASSRGDGYTF.

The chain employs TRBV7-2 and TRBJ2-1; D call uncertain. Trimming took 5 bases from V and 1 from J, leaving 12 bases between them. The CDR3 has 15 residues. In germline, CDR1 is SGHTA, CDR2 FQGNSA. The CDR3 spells CASSQEGGSYNEQFF. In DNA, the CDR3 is TGTGCCAGCAGCCAAGAAGGCGGATCCTACAATGAGCAGTTCTTC.

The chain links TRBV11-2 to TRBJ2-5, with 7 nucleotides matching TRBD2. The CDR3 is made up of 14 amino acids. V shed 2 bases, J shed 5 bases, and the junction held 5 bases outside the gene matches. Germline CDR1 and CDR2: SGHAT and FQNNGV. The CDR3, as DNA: TGTGCCAGCAGCTTATGGGGGGGGAAGGAGACCCAGTACTTC. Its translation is CASSLWGGKETQYF.

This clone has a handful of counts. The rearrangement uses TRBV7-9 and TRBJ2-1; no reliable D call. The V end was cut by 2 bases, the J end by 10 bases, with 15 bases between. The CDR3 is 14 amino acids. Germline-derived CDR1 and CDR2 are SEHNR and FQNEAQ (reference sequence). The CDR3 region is CASSLSAVRKEQFF. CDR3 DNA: TGTGCCAGCAGCTTATCCGCGGTGCGGAAAGAGCAGTTCTTC.

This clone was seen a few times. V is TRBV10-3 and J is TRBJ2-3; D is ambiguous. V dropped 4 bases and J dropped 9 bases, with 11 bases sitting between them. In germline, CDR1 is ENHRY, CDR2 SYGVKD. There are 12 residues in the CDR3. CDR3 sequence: CAISGDRTTQYF. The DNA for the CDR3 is TGTGCCATCAGTGGCGACCGAACGACGCAGTATTTT.

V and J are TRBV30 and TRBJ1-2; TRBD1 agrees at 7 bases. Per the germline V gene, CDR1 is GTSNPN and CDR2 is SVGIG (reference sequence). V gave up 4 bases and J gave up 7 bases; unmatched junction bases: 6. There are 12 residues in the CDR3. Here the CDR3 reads CAWTPQGSGYTF. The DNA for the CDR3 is TGTGCCTGGACTCCACAGGGGAGTGGCTACACCTTC.

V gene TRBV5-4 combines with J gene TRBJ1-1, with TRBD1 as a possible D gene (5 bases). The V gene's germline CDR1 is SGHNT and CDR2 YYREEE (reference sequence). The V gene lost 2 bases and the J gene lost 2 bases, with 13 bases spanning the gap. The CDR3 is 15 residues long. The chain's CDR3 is CASSLMKGHNTEAFF. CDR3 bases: TGTGCCAGCAGCTTAATGAAAGGACACAACACTGAAGCTTTCTTT.

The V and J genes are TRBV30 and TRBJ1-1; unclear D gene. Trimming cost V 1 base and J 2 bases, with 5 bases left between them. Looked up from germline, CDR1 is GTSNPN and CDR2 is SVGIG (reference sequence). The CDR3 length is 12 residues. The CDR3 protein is CAWSGLNTEAFF. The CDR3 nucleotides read TGTGCCTGGAGTGGGTTAAACACTGAAGCTTTCTTT.

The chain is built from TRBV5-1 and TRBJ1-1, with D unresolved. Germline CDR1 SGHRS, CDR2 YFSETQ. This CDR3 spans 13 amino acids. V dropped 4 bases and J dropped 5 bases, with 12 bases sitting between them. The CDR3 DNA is TGCGCCAGCAGCCCCTCCGGTTCTACTGAAGCTTTCTTT. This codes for CASSPSGSTEAFF.

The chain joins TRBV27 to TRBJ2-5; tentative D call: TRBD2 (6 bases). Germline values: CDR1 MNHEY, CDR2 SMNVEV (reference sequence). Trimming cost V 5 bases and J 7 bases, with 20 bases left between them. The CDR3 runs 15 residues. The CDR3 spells CASSPNLRGTGTQYF. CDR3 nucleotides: TGTGCCAGCAGTCCAAATCTCCGGGGGACGGGGACCCAGTACTTC.

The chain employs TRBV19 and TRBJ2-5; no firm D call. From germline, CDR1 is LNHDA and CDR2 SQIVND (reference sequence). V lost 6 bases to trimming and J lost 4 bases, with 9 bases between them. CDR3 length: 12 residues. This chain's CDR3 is CASSLTGETQYF. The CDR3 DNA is TGTGCCAGTAGCCTCACCGGAGAGACCCAGTACTTC.

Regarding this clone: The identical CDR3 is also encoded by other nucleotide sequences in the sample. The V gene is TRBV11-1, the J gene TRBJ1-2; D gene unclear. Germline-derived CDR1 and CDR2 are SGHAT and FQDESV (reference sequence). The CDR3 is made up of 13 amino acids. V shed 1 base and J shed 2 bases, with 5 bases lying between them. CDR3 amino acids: CASSLGANYGYTF. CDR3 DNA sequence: TGTGCCAGCAGCTTAGGGGCGAACTATGGCTACACCTTC.

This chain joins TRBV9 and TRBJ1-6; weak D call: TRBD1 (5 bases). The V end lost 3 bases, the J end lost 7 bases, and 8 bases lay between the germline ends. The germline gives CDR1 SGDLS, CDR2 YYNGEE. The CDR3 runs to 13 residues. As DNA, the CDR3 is TGTGCCAGCAGCGAGGGGAACAATTCACCCCTCCACTTT. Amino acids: CASSEGNNSPLHF.

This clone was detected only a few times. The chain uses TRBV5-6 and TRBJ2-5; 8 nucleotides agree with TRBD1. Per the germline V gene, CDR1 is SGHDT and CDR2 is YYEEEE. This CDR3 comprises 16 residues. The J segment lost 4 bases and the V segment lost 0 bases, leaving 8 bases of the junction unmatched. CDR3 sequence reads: CASSLGTGFDRETQYF. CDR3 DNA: TGTGCCAGCAGCTTGGGGACAGGGTTTGATCGAGAGACCCAGTACTTC.

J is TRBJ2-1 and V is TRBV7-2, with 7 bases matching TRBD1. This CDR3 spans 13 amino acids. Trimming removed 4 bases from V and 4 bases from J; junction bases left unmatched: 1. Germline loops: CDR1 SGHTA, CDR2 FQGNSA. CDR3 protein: CASSSDRYNEQFF. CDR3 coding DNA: TGTGCCAGCAGCTCGGACAGGTACAATGAGCAGTTCTTC.

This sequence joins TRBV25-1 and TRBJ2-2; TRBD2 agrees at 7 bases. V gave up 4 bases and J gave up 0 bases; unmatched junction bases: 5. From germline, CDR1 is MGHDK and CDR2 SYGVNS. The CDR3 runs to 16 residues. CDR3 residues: CASSGGRGANTGELFF. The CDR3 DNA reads TGTGCCAGCAGTGGTGGTCGGGGGGCGAACACCGGGGAGCTGTTTTTT.